A single sample is the source of the 17 T cell receptor beta chains below, sequenced in a study of T-cell reconstitution after alpha-beta-depleted transplantation in children. This sample's TCRbeta library carried unique molecular identifier barcodes. Each CDR3 protein is one row after TCRdb ran MiXCR on the PCR reads. Of hundreds of thousands of distinct CDR3 sequences in the sample, approximately 16% are singletons; the top ten hold 1.1%. Sequences were derived from PBMCs from the stem cell graft donor, sampled from the stem cell graft. The receptors were gathered from a human donor who donated a stem cell graft to a child with acute myeloid leukemia.

This chain links TRBV28 with TRBJ1-4, with D possibly TRBD1 on 6 matching bases. Trimming cost V 5 bases and J 7 bases, with 11 bases left between them. Germline assignment: CDR1 MDHEN and CDR2 SYDVKM. The CDR3 is 13 amino acids. CDR3 sequence: CASSLQGAEKLFF. Here the CDR3 DNA reads TGTGCCAGCAGTCTACAGGGAGCTGAAAAACTGTTTTTT.

CDR3 DNA: TGTGCCAGCAGCTTACGACCAACAGGGGGCGCGTTGGGCACAGATACGCAGTATTTT. It codes for CASSLRPTGGALGTDTQYF. The gene calls are TRBV11-2 and TRBJ2-3, with TRBD1 matching 9 bases. From germline, CDR1 is SGHAT and CDR2 FQNNGV. This CDR3 has 19 amino acids. The junction had 13 bases not matched to a gene; V was cut back by 2 bases and J by 1 base.

This clonotype was detected ten times or more. V is TRBV5-6 and J is TRBJ2-3; 14 nucleotides match TRBD2. V was pared by 3 bases and J by 5 bases, with 8 bases of the junction left unmatched. The CDR3 sequence is 17 residues long. Per germline, CDR1 SGHDT and CDR2 YYEEEE. CDR3 sequence (DNA): TGTGCCAGCAGCTCGACGACTAGCGGGGGGGCCGGAGATACGCAGTATTTT. Protein sequence: CASSSTTSGGAGDTQYF.

There are many counts of this clonotype. The CDR3 DNA sequence: TGTGCCAGCAGCTTGACTAGCGGGGGACTCAATGAGCAGTTCTTC. This encodes CASSLTSGGLNEQFF. The chain uses TRBV5-6 and TRBJ2-1; 11 bases are shared with TRBD2. Germline CDR1 SGHDT, CDR2 YYEEEE. The CDR3 totals 15 residues. V was pared by 1 base and J by 6 bases, with 3 bases of the junction left unmatched.

With regard to this clonotype: This sequence may be a read error, since a much larger clone differs from it by one base. V gene TRBV29-1 combines with J gene TRBJ1-1, with no clear D. Per the germline V gene, CDR1 is SQVTM and CDR2 is ANQGSEA. V shed 4 bases and J shed 3 bases, with 12 bases lying between them. The CDR3 has 13 amino acids. The CDR3 reads CSVGPLTDTEAFF. The CDR3 coding sequence is TGCAGCGTTGGACCTCTTACGGACACTGAAGCTTTCTTT.

The J gene is TRBJ1-5, the V gene TRBV2; D not certain. In germline, CDR1 is SNHLY, CDR2 FYNNEI. The ends were cut back, 7 bases at V and 4 bases at J, with 11 bases in the middle. This CDR3 comprises 13 residues. The CDR3 loop reads CASKGKGNQPQHF. CDR3 DNA sequence: TGTGCCAGCAAAGGGAAGGGAAATCAGCCCCAGCATTTT.

This clonotype was observed many times. This chain connects TRBV12-3 or TRBV12-4 to TRBJ1-4; D perhaps matches TRBD1 (6 bases). With 5 bases removed from V and 7 bases from J, the gap between germline ends came to 17 bases. The CDR3 has 15 amino acids. The CDR3 here is CASSGSGGGGEKLFF. CDR3 nucleotide sequence: TGTGCCAGCAGTGGCTCTGGAGGGGGTGGTGAAAAACTGTTTTTT.

This chain uses TRBV20-1 with TRBJ1-4; D gene uncertain. Germline values: CDR1 DFQATT, CDR2 SNEGSKA (reference sequence). The ends were cut back, 3 bases at V and 5 bases at J, with 16 bases in the middle. The length of the CDR3 is 15 residues. CDR3 DNA: TGCAGTGCTAGGGGAGTGACAACGTCAAATGAAAAACTGTTTTTT. It specifies CSARGVTTSNEKLFF.

Note on this clonotype: One base away lies a much larger clone, so this may be a sequencing read error. The CDR3 end shows no conserved phenylalanine or tryptophan, and so a read error is likely. V and J are TRBV4-3 and TRBJ2-3; D perhaps matches TRBD2 (6 bases). This CDR3 comprises 14 residues. V was clipped by 3 bases and J by 2 bases, with 9 bases between them. CDR1 is LGHNA, CDR2 YSLEER, per germline. The CDR3 bases are TGCGCCAGCAGCCAGCGGGGTAACACAGATACGCAGTATCTT. Protein product: CASSQRGNTDTQYL.

V gene TRBV18 combines with J gene TRBJ2-5, with D unresolved. V dropped 3 bases and J dropped 5 bases, with 10 bases sitting between them. This CDR3 contains 13 residues. CDR1 is KGHSH and CDR2 is LQKENI in the germline V gene. CDR3 nucleotides: TGTGCCAGCTCACCCCCGTTGGGGGAGACCCAGTACTTC. Translated, it gives CASSPPLGETQYF.

This clonotype was picked up many times. This chain uses TRBV20-1 with TRBJ1-1, with 12 bases aligning to TRBD1. After removal of 0 bases from V and 3 bases from J, the junction contained 8 bases not matched to a gene. The CDR3 totals 17 residues. Germline V gene lookup returns CDR1 DFQATT and CDR2 SNEGSKA (reference sequence). The CDR3 here is CSARDGDRGRRDTEAFF. The CDR3 DNA reads as TGCAGTGCTAGAGATGGGGACAGGGGGCGGAGGGACACTGAAGCTTTCTTT.

This clonotype was observed a few times. J is TRBJ2-6 and V is TRBV7-9; D tentatively fits TRBD1 or TRBD2 (6 bases each). The V gene lost 7 bases and the J gene lost 3 bases, with 19 bases spanning the gap. Looked up from germline, CDR1 is SEHNR and CDR2 is FQNEAQ (reference sequence). The CDR3 covers 17 residues. CDR3 sequence: CASTSVRAGHGANVLTF. CDR3 bases: TGTGCCAGCACCTCAGTACGGGCGGGACATGGGGCCAACGTCCTGACTTTC.

This clonotype was seen ten or more times. The chain recombines TRBV20-1 with TRBJ2-5, with D possibly TRBD2 on 6 matching bases. Germline-derived CDR1 and CDR2 are DFQATT and SNEGSKA (reference sequence). Trimming removed 1 base at V and 5 bases at J, with 11 bases between. This CDR3 is built from 13 residues. CDR3 sequence reads: CSARVVRGETQYF. CDR3 DNA: TGCAGTGCTAGAGTGGTGCGGGGTGAGACCCAGTACTTC.

The J gene is TRBJ2-2, the V gene TRBV24-1, with D possibly matching TRBD1 (6 bases). CDR3 length equals 16 residues. Trimming left V 3 bases short and J 10 bases short, with 20 bases between. The germline CDR1 and CDR2 sequences are KGHDR and SFDVKD. The CDR3 sequence is CATSDPGTFSGEELFF. CDR3 bases: TGTGCCACCAGTGATCCCGGGACATTCTCCGGAGAGGAGCTGTTTTTT.

For this clonotype: This may be a read error, as it is one base from a much larger clone. The chain recombines TRBV20-1 with TRBJ1-2, with 11 bases aligning to TRBD1. The CDR3 runs 15 residues. The germline V gene has CDR1 DFQATT and CDR2 SNEGSKA (reference sequence). Here the CDR3 DNA reads TGCAGTGCTCCCACCTCCGGGACAGGGGGTTATGGCCACACCTTC. It is translated as CSAPTSGTGGYGHTF.

This clonotype showed up many times. The gene calls are TRBV29-1 and TRBJ2-1; TRBD2 is a possible D gene (5 bases). Germline CDR1 SQVTM, CDR2 ANQGSEA. The CDR3 extends over 12 amino acids. Trimming shortened V by 2 bases and J by 7 bases, and 9 bases separated the two germline ends. The CDR3 protein is CSVERGWNEQFF. The CDR3 coding sequence is TGCAGCGTTGAACGGGGTTGGAATGAGCAGTTCTTC.

The chain combines TRBV5-1 with TRBJ2-6; no clear D gene. Trimming removed 3 bases at V and 0 bases at J, with 13 bases between. Germline V gene data show CDR1 as SGHRS and CDR2 as YFSETQ. CDR3 length: 17 residues. CDR3 sequence: CASSSDPRSSGANVLTF. CDR3 DNA sequence: TGCGCCAGCAGCTCAGACCCGCGCAGCTCTGGGGCCAACGTCCTGACTTTC.